This T cell receptor beta chain was documented in a study of immune cell composition in non-small cell lung cancer. At the level of the study: Tumours were mainly lung adenocarcinoma or squamous cell carcinoma. Study results and caveats: Lung squamous cell carcinoma tumours had significantly higher top 10 clone scores and productive clonality than lung adenocarcinoma. Dominant in vivo tumour-associated clones were not shown to share tumour-reactive sequences.

CDR1 is SGHAT and CDR2 is FQDESV in the germline V gene (reference sequence). The CDR3 has 13 amino acids. Trimming left V 6 bases short and J 2 bases short, with 8 bases between. Within the sample, this clone is large. The antigen remains undetermined. The data were produced by immunoSEQ multiplex PCR, yet TCRdb's version contains in-frame clones alone and is incomplete. The sample includes roughly 1,900 clones, about 80% of them seen just once. This TCR was recovered from a human donor with non-small cell lung cancer. The sample comprised lung tumor tissue. This rearrangement joins TRBV11-1 to TRBJ1-5; D is ambiguous. In DNA, the CDR3 is TGTGCCAGCAGTCGGGCCCGCAATCAGCCCCAGCATTTT. Encoded protein: CASSRARNQPQHF.